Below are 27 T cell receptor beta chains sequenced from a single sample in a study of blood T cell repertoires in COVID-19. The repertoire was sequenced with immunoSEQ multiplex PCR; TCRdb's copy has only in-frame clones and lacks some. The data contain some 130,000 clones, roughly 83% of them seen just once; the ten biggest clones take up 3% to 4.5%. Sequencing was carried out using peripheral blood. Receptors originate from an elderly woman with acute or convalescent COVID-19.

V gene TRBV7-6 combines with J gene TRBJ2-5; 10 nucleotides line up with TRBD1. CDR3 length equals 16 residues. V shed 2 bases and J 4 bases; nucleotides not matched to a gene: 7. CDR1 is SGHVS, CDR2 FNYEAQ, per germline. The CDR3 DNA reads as TGTGCCAGCAGCTTAATGGACAGGGGGGGAGGAGAGACCCAGTACTTC. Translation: CASSLMDRGGGETQYF. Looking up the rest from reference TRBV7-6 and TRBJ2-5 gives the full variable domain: GAGVSQSPRYKVTKRGQDVALRCDPISGHVSLYWYRQALGQGPEFLTYFNYEAQQDKSGLPNDRFSAERPEGSISTLTIQRTEQRDSAMYRCASSLMDRGGGETQYFGPGTRLLVL.

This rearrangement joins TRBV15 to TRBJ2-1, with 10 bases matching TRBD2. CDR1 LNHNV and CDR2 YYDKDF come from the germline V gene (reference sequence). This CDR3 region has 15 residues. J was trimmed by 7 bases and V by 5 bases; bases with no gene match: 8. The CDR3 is CATSGLAGDGNEQFF. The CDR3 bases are TGTGCCACCAGCGGCCTAGCGGGAGATGGTAATGAGCAGTTCTTC.

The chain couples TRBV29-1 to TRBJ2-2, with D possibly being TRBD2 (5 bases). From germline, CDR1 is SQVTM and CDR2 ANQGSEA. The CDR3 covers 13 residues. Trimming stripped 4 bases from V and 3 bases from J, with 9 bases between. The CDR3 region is CSVVKRDTGELFF. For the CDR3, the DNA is TGCAGCGTTGTAAAGAGGGACACCGGGGAGCTGTTTTTT.

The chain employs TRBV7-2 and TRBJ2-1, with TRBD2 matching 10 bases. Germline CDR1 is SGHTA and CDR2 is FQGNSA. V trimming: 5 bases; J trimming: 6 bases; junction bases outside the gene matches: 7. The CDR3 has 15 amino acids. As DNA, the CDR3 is TGTGCCAGCAGCCGTAGCGGGGGGTTGACCAATGAGCAGTTCTTC. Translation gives CASSRSGGLTNEQFF.

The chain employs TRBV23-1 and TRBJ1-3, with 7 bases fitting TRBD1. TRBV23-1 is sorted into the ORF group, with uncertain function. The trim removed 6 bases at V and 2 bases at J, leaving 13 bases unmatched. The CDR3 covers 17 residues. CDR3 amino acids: CASSPPTGWSAGNTIYF. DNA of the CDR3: TGCGCCAGCAGCCCTCCGACAGGGTGGTCGGCTGGAAACACCATATATTTT.

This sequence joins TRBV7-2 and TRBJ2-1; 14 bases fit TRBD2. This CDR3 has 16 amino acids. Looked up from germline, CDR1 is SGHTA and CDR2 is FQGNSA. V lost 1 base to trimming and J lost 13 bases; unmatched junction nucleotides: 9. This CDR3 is CASSLVSLTSGRDQFF. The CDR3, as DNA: TGTGCCAGCAGCTTAGTTTCCTTGACTAGCGGGAGGGACCAGTTCTTC.

The CDR3 coding sequence is TGTGCCAGCAGCCCTTACAGGAGCTCTGGAAACACCATATATTTT. Translated: CASSPYRSSGNTIYF. The V call is TRBV9, the J call TRBJ1-3; possible D gene TRBD1, 5 bases. CDR3 size: 15 residues. Trimming left V 4 bases short and J 0 bases short, with 11 bases between. The germline V gene has CDR1 SGDLS and CDR2 YYNGEE.

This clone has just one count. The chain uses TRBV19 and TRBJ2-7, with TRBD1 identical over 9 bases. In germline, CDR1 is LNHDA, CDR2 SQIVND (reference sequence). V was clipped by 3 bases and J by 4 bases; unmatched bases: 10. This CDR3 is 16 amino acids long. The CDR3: CASSITLPGQGYEQYF. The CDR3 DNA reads TGTGCCAGTAGTATCACCTTACCGGGACAGGGTTACGAGCAGTACTTC.

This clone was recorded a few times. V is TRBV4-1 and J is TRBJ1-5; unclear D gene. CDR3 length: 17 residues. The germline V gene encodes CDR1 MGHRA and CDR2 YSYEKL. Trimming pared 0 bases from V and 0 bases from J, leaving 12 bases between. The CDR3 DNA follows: TGCGCCAGCAGCCAAGAATTTACCGACTATAGCAATCAGCCCCAGCATTTT. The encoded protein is CASSQEFTDYSNQPQHF.

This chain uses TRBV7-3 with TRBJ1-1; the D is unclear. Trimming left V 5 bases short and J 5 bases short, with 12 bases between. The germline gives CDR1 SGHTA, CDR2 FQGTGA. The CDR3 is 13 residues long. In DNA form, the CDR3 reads TGTGCCAGCAGCCAGTTTCTAGGAACTGAAGCTTTCTTT. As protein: CASSQFLGTEAFF. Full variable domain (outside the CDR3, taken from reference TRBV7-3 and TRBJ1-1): GAGVSQTPSNKVTEKGKYVELRCDPISGHTALYWYRQSLGQGPEFLIYFQGTGAADDSGLPNDRFFAVRPEGSVSTLKIQRTERGDSAVYLCASSQFLGTEAFFGQGTRLTVV.

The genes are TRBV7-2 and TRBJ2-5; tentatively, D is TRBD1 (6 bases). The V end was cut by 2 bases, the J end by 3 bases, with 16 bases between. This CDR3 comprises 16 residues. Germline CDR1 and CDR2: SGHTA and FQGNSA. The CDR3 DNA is TGTGCCAGCAGCTTACCGGGACACGTTTTCGAAGAGACCCAGTACTTC. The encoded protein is CASSLPGHVFEETQYF.

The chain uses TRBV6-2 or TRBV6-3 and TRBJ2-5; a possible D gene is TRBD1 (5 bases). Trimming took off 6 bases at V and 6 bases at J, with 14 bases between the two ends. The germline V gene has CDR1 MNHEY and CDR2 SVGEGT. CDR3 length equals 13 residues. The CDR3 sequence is CASSPDSLKTQYF. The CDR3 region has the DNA TGTGCCAGCAGCCCCGACAGCCTAAAGACCCAGTACTTC.

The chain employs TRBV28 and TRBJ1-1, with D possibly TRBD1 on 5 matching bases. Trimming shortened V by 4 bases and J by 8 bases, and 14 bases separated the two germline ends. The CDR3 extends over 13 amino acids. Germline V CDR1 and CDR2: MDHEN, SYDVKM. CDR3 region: CASSSTVAVEAFF. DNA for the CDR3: TGTGCCAGCAGTTCGACAGTAGCCGTGGAAGCTTTCTTT.

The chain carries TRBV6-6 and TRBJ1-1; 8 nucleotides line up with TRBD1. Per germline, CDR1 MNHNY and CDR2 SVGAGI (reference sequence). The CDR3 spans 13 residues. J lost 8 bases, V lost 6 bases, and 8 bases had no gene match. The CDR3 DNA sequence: TGTGCCAGCAGACCCGGACAGGGTAAAGAAGCTTTCTTT. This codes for CASRPGQGKEAFF.

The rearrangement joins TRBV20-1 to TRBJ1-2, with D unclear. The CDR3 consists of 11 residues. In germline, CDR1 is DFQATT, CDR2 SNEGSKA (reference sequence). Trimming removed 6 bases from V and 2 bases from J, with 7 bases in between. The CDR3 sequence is CSAPGNYGYTF. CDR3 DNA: TGCAGTGCCCCCGGGAACTATGGCTACACCTTC.

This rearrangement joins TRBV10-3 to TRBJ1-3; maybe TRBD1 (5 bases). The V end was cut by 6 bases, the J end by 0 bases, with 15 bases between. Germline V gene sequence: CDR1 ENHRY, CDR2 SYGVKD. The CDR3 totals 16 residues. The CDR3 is CAIRAGGQGSGNTIYF. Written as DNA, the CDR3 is TGTGCCATCAGAGCCGGTGGGCAGGGCTCTGGAAACACCATATATTTT.

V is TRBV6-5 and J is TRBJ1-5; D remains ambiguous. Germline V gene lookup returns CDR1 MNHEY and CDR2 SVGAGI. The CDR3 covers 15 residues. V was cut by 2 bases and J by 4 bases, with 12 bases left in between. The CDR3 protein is CASSYRAAGNQPQHF. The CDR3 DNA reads TGTGCCAGCAGTTACCGGGCCGCGGGAAATCAGCCCCAGCATTTT.

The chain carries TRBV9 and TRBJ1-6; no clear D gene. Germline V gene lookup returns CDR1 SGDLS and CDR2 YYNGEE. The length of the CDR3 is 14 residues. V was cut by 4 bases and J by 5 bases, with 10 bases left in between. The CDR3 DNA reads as TGTGCCAGCAGCCTAGACCCGGATAATTCACCCCTCCACTTT. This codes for CASSLDPDNSPLHF.

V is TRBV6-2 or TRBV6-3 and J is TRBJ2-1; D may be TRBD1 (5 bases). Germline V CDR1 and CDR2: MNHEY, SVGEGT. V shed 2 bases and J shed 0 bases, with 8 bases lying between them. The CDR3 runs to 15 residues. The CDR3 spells CASSYGADSYNEQFF. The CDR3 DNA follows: TGTGCCAGCAGTTACGGGGCAGACTCCTACAATGAGCAGTTCTTC.

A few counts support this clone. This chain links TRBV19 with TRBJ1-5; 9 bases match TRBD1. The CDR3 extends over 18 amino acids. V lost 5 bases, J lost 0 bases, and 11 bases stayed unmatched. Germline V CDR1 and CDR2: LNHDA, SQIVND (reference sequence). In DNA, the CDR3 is TGTGCCAGTAGTCCCCGGGACAGGGTCGTTTATAGCAATCAGCCCCAGCATTTT. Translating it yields CASSPRDRVVYSNQPQHF. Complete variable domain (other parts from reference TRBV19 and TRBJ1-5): DGGITQSPKYLFRKEGQNVTLSCEQNLNHDAMYWYRQDPGQGLRLIYYSQIVNDFQKGDIAEGYSVSREKKESFPLTVTSAQKNPTAFYLCASSPRDRVVYSNQPQHFGDGTRLSIL.

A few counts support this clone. The CDR3 DNA follows: TGTGCCAGCAGCTCCGGCGACAGATATAATTCACCCCTCCACTTT. Amino acids: CASSSGDRYNSPLHF. The chain recombines TRBV5-4 with TRBJ1-6; tentatively, D is TRBD1 (5 bases). The CDR3 is 15 amino acids. CDR1 and CDR2 from the germline V gene are SGHNT and YYREEE (reference sequence). Trimming shortened V by 3 bases and J by 4 bases, and 11 bases separated the two germline ends.

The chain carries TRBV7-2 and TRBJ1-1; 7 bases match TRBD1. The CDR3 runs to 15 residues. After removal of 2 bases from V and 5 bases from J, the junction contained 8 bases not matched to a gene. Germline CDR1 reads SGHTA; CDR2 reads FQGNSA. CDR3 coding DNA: TGTGCCAGCAGCTTATTTCGGGCAGGGGGGACTGAAGCTTTCTTT. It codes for CASSLFRAGGTEAFF.

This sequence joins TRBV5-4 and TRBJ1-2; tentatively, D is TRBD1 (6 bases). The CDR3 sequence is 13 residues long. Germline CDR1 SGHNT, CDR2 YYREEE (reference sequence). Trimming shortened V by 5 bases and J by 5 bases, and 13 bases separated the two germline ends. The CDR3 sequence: CASRSGTNYGYTF. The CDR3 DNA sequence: TGTGCCAGCAGGTCCGGGACAAATTATGGCTACACCTTC. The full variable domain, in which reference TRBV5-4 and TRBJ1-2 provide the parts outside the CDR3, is ETGVTQSPTHLIKTRGQQVTLRCSSQSGHNTVSWYQQALGQGPQFIFQYYREEENGRGNFPPRFSGLQFPNYSSELNVNALELDDSALYLCASRSGTNYGYTFGSGTRLTVV.

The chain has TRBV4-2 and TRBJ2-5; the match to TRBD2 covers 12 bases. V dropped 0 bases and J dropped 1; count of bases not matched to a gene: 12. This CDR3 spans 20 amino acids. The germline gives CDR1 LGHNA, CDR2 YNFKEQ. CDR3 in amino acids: CASSQDGAPTSGGSQETQYF. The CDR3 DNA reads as TGTGCCAGCAGCCAAGACGGCGCGCCGACTAGCGGGGGTTCCCAAGAGACCCAGTACTTC.

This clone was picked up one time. CDR3 DNA: TGCGCCAGCAGCTTGGCCGGGGGAATTATTGACTATGGCTACACCTTC. It encodes CASSLAGGIIDYGYTF. The chain has TRBV5-1 and TRBJ1-2; a weak D match, TRBD1 (5 bases). The germline V gene encodes CDR1 SGHRS and CDR2 YFSETQ. The CDR3 totals 16 residues. V was trimmed by 0 bases and J by 3 bases, leaving 15 bases between them.

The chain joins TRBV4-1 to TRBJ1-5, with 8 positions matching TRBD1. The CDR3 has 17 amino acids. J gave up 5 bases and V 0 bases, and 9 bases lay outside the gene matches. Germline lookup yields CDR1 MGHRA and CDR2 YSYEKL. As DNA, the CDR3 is TGCGCCAGCAGCCAAGATAGCACGGGGACAGGTTATCAGCCCCAGCATTTT. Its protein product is CASSQDSTGTGYQPQHF.

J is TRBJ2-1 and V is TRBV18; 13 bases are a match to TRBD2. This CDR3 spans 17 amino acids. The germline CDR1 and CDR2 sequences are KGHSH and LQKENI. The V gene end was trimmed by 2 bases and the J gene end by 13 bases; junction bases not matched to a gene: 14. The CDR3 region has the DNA TGTGCCAGCTCACCATCACCTGGACTAGCGGGGGACCCTCGACAGTTCTTC. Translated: CASSPSPGLAGDPRQFF.